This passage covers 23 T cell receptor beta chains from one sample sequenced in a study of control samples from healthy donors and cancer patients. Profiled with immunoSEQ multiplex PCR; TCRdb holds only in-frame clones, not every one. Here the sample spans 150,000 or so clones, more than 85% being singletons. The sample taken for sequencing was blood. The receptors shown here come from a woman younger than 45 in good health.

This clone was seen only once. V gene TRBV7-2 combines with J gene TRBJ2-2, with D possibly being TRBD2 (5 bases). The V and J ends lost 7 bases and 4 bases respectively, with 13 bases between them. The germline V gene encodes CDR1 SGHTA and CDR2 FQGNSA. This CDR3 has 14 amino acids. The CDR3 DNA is TGTGCCAGCAACCCCCTAGCCGCCACCGGGGAGCTGTTTTTT. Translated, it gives CASNPLAATGELFF.

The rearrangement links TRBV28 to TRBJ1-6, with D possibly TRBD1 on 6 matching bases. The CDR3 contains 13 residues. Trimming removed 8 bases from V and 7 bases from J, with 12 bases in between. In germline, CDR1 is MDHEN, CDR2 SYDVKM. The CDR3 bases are TGTGCCAGCGTCTCAGGGGTGAATTCACCCCTCCACTTT. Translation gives CASVSGVNSPLHF.

In DNA, the CDR3 is TGTGCCACAAATGACCCTCTGGATGAGCAGTTCTTC. Translating it yields CATNDPLDEQFF. The rearrangement joins TRBV10-3 to TRBJ2-1, with D uncertain. Germline V gives CDR1 ENHRY, CDR2 SYGVKD. This CDR3 region has 12 residues. Trimming pared 10 bases from V and 8 bases from J, leaving 15 bases between.

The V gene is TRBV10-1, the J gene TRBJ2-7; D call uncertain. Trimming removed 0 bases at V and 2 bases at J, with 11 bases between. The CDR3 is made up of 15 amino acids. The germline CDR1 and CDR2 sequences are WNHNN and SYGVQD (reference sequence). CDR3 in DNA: TGCGCCAGCAGTGAGTCGAAGTCAGCAACCTACGAGCAGTACTTC. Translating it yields CASSESKSATYEQYF.

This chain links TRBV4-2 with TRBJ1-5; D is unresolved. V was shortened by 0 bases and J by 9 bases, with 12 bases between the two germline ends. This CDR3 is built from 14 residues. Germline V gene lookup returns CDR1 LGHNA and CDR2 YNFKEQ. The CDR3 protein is CASSQDPGYRPQHF. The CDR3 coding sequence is TGTGCCAGCAGCCAAGATCCCGGTTACCGGCCCCAGCATTTT.

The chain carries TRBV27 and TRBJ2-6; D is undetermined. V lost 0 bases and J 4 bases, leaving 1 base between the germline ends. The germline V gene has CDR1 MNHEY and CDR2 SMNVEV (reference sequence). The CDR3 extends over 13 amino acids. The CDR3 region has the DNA TGTGCCAGCAGTTTATCCGGGGCCAACGTCCTGACTTTC. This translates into CASSLSGANVLTF. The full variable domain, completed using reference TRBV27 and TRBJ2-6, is EAQVTQNPRYLITVTGKKLTVTCSQNMNHEYMSWYRQDPGLGLRQIYYSMNVEVTDKGDVPEGYKVSRKEKRNFPLILESPSPNQTSLYFCASSLSGANVLTFGAGSRLTVL.

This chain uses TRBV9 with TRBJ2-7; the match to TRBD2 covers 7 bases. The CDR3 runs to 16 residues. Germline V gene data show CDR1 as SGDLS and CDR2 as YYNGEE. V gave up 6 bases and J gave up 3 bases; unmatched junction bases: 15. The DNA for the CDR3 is TGTGCCAGCAACCGCCGAGCGGGACTTTGGCTCTACGAGCAGTACTTC. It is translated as CASNRRAGLWLYEQYF. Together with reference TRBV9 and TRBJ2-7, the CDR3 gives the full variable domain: DSGVTQTPKHLITATGQRVTLRCSPRSGDLSVYWYQQSLDQGLQFLIQYYNGEERAKGNILERFSAQQFPDLHSELNLSSLELGDSALYFCASNRRAGLWLYEQYFGPGTRLTVT.

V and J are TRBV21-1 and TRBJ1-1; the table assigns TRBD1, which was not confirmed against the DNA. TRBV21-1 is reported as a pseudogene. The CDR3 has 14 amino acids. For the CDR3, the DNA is TGTGCCAGCAGCAAAGTTGCTCATTACAGGGAAGCTTTCTTT. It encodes CASSKVAHYREAFF.

This CDR3 reads CASSLLDRGLYNEQFF. The CDR3 DNA sequence: TGTGCCAGCAGTTTGCTGGACAGGGGTCTCTACAATGAGCAGTTCTTC. The rearrangement joins TRBV28 to TRBJ2-1, with 9 bases that match TRBD1. The CDR3 loop spans 16 amino acids. Germline loops: CDR1 MDHEN, CDR2 SYDVKM. After removal of 3 bases from V and 3 bases from J, the junction contained 6 bases not matched to a gene. Variable domain in full (rest from reference TRBV28 and TRBJ2-1): DVKVTQSSRYLVKRTGEKVFLECVQDMDHENMFWYRQDPGLGLRLIYFSYDVKMKEKGDIPEGYSVSREKKERFSLILESASTNQTSMYLCASSLLDRGLYNEQFFGPGTRLTVL.

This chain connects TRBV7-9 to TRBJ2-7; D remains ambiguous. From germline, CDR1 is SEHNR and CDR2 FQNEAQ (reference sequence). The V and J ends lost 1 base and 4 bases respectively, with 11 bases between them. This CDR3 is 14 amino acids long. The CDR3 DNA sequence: TGTGCCAGCAGCTTAGAATTCGGTGTTTACGAGCAGTACTTC. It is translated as CASSLEFGVYEQYF.

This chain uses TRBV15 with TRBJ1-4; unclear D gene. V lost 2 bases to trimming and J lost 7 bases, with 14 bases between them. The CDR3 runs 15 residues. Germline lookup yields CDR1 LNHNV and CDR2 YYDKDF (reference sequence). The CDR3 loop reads CATSRIGESGEKLFF. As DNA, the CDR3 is TGTGCCACCAGCAGAATAGGAGAATCAGGTGAAAAACTGTTTTTT.

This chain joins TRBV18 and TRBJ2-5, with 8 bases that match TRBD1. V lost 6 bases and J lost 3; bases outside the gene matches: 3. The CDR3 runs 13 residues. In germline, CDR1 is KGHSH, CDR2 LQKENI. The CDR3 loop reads CASSDREEETQYF. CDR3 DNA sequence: TGTGCCAGCTCGGACAGGGAAGAAGAGACCCAGTACTTC. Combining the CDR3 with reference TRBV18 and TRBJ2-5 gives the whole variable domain NAGVMQNPRHLVRRRGQEARLRCSPMKGHSHVYWYRQLPEEGLKFMVYLQKENIIDESGMPKERFSAEFPKEGPSILRIQQVVRGDSAAYFCASSDREEETQYFGPGTRLLVL.

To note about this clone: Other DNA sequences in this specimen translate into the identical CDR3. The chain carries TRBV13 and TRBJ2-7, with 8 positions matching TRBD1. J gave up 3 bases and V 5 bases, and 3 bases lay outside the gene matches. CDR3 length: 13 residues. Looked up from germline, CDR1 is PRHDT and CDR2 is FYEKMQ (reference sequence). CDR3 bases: TGTGCCAGCAGCCTTGGACAGGGCTACGAGCAGTACTTC. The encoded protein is CASSLGQGYEQYF. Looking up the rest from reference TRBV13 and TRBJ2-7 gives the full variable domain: AAGVIQSPRHLIKEKRETATLKCYPIPRHDTVYWYQQGPGQDPQFLISFYEKMQSDKGSIPDRFSAQQFSDYHSELNMSSLELGDSALYFCASSLGQGYEQYFGPGTRLTVT.

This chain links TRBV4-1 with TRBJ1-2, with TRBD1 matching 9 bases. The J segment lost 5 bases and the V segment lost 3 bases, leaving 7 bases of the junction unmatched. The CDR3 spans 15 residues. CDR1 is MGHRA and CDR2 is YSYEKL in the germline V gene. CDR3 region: CASSHLDRGVYGYTF. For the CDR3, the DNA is TGCGCCAGCAGCCACCTGGACAGGGGCGTATATGGCTACACCTTC.

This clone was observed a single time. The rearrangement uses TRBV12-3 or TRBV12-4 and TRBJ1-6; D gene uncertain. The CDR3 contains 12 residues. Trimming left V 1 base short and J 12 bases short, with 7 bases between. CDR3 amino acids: CASSLGGIPLHF. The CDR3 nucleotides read TGTGCCAGCAGTTTAGGTGGTATACCCCTCCACTTT.

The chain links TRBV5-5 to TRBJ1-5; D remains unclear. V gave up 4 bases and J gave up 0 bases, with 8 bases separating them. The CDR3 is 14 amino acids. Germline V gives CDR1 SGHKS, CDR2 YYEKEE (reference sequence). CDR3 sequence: CASSPRASNQPQHF. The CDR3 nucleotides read TGTGCCAGCAGCCCGAGGGCTAGCAATCAGCCCCAGCATTTT.

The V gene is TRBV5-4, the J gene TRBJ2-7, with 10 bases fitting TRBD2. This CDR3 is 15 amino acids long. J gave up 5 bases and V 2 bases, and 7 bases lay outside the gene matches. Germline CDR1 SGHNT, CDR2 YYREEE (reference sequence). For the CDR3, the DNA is TGTGCCAGCAGCTTTAACCCAGGACTAGCGGACGAGCAGTACTTC. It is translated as CASSFNPGLADEQYF. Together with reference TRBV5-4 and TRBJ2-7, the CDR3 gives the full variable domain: ETGVTQSPTHLIKTRGQQVTLRCSSQSGHNTVSWYQQALGQGPQFIFQYYREEENGRGNFPPRFSGLQFPNYSSELNVNALELDDSALYLCASSFNPGLADEQYFGPGTRLTVT.

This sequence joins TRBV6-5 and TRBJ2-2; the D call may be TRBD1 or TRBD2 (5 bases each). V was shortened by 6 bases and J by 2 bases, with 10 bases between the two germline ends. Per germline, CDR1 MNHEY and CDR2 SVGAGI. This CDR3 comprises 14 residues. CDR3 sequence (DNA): TGTGCCAGCAGGAGGGACGGAAACACCGGGGAGCTGTTTTTT. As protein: CASRRDGNTGELFF.

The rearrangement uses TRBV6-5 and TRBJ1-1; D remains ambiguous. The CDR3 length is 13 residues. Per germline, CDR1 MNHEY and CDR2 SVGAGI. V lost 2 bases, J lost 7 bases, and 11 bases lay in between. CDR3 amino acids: CASSYRDSLEAFF. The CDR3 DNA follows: TGTGCCAGCAGTTACCGAGATTCCCTTGAAGCTTTCTTT.

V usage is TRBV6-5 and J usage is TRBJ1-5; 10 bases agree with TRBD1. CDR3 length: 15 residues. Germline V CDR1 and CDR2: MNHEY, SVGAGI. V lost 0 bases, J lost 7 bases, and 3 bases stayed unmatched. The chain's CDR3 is CASSYSWDRGQPQHF. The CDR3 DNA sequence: TGTGCCAGCAGTTACTCGTGGGACAGGGGACAGCCCCAGCATTTT.

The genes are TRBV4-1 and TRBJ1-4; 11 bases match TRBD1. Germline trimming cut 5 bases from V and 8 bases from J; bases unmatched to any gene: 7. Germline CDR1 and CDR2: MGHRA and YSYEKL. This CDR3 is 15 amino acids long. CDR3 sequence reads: CASSAPGTGGEKLFF. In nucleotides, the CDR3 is TGCGCCAGCAGCGCCCCTGGGACAGGGGGGGAAAAACTGTTTTTT.

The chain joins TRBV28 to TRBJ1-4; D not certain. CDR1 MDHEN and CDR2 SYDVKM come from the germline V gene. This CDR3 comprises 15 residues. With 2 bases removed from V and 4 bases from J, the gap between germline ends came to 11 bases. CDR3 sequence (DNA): TGTGCCAGCAGTTTAAGGGCACTCCGTAATGAAAAACTGTTTTTT. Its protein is CASSLRALRNEKLFF.

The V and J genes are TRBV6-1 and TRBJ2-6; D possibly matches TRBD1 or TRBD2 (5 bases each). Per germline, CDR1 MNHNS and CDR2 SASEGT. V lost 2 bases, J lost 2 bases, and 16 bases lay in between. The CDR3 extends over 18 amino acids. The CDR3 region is CASSEWGTDSPGANVLTF. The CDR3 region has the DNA TGTGCCAGCAGTGAATGGGGGACGGACTCACCTGGGGCCAACGTCCTGACTTTC.